These 10 T cell receptor beta chains came from one sample sequenced in a study of blood T cells in healthy people across ages. With a J-beta primer mix and a sample-barcoded 5' primer, a second PCR ran about 7 to 12 cycles. Each CDR3 protein is one row after TCRdb ran MiXCR on the 5' RACE reads. The sample includes about 1.1 million distinct CDR3 sequences, roughly two fifths of them seen just once. The sequenced sample consisted of blood. The receptors shown here come from a man in his late teens or twenties in good health.

Turning to this clonotype: Just one base apart from a much larger clone, this may be a read error. This rearrangement joins TRBV4-3 to TRBJ1-1; possibly TRBD1 for D (6 bases). Germline CDR1 is LGHNA and CDR2 is YSLEER. The V and J ends lost 1 base and 5 bases respectively, with 14 bases between them. The CDR3 totals 15 residues. Here the CDR3 DNA reads TGCGCCAGCAGCCAAGCAGGAGGGGGGAGGACTGAAGCTTTCTTT. Its translation: CASSQAGGGRTEAFF.

In nucleotides, the CDR3 is TGTGCCAGCAGCCCGGAGGAAGGGAGCACTGAAGCTTTCTTT. Translating it yields CASSPEEGSTEAFF. This chain links TRBV9 with TRBJ1-1; D not resolved. The CDR3 consists of 14 residues. V lost 4 bases and J lost 4, with 14 bases in between. Germline CDR1 SGDLS, CDR2 YYNGEE.

The chain carries TRBV20-1 and TRBJ2-3; D call uncertain. This CDR3 is built from 14 residues. Between the trimmed V and J ends, which lost 0 bases and 6 bases, there was a span of 13 bases. Germline V CDR1 and CDR2: DFQATT, SNEGSKA (reference sequence). DNA for the CDR3: TGCAGTGCTAGAGATTATATCGGGTGGGATACGCAGTATTTT. Residues: CSARDYIGWDTQYF.

This chain links TRBV24-1 with TRBJ2-2; TRBD1 aligns across 9 bases. Germline V gene sequence: CDR1 KGHDR, CDR2 SFDVKD. The V segment lost 3 bases and the J segment 6 bases; nucleotides outside the gene matches: 7. There are 16 residues in the CDR3. The CDR3 nucleotides read TGTGCCACCAGTGATCAGGACAGGGGTGATCCCGGGGAGCTGTTTTTT. As protein: CATSDQDRGDPGELFF.

This clonotype was seen a handful of times. Relative to the germline gene, one junction end is altered; a read error may explain this. The V and J genes are TRBV5-1 and TRBJ1-1, with TRBD1 matching over 7 bases. This CDR3 has 15 residues. Per germline, CDR1 SGHRS and CDR2 YFSETQ. DNA for the CDR3: TGTGCCAGCAGTTTAGCAAACAGGGGGAACACTGAAGCTTTCTTT. Protein: CASSLANRGNTEAFF.

The V gene is TRBV12-3 or TRBV12-4, the J gene TRBJ2-1; D not certain. V was shortened by 6 bases and J by 0 bases, with 12 bases between the two germline ends. The CDR3 has 15 amino acids. For the CDR3, the DNA is TGTGCCAGCAGCGTCGAACGTAGCTCCTACAATGAGCAGTTCTTC. Its protein product is CASSVERSSYNEQFF.

The table lists this clonotype with a few counts. CDR3 nucleotide sequence: TGTGCCAGCAGCTTCGACCAACTCTCCTACAATGAGCAGTTCTTC. Translated: CASSFDQLSYNEQFF. The V and J genes are TRBV5-4 and TRBJ2-1, with unresolved D. Germline lookup yields CDR1 SGHNT and CDR2 YYREEE (reference sequence). Trimming took off 2 bases at V and 0 bases at J, with 9 bases between the two ends. The length of the CDR3 is 15 residues.

This clonotype turned up a few times. The chain has TRBV20-1 and TRBJ2-7; 12 bases align to TRBD2. V lost 1 base and J lost 6; bases outside the gene matches: 4. The germline gives CDR1 DFQATT, CDR2 SNEGSKA (reference sequence). This CDR3 contains 14 residues. Here the CDR3 DNA reads TGCAGTGCTAGAGCGGCTAGCGGGGGGGTCGAGCAGTACTTC. The encoded protein is CSARAASGGVEQYF.

The chain carries TRBV7-2 and TRBJ1-5; D remains unclear. V lost 5 bases, J lost 10 bases, and 21 bases lay in between. Germline values: CDR1 SGHTA, CDR2 FQGNSA. This CDR3 is built from 15 residues. For the CDR3, the DNA is TGTGCCAGCAGCCTGGGGATAGGAACTTTGGTTCCCCAGCATTTT. Residues: CASSLGIGTLVPQHF.

The chain is built from TRBV20-1 and TRBJ2-3; 8 bases match TRBD1. Unmatched junction bases numbered 6, after V lost 6 bases and J lost 1 base. The CDR3 length is 14 residues. Germline CDR1 reads DFQATT; CDR2 reads SNEGSKA (reference sequence). The CDR3 region has the DNA TGCAGTGCCCCCAGGGGGCGAGGCACAGATACGCAGTATTTT. It is translated as CSAPRGRGTDTQYF.